Given below is one TCR beta chain in context. The sample belongs to a study of T cells in Graves' hyperthyroidism and ophthalmopathy. Looked up from germline, CDR1 is DFQATT and CDR2 is SNEGSKA (reference sequence). The CDR3 totals 14 residues. V lost 3 bases and J lost 4; bases outside the gene matches: 8. RNA transcripts served as the template for amplifying TCR beta CDR3 regions. With the HTBI primer set, the TCR CDR3 went through a first round of RT-PCR. TCRdb redid the calling of the multiplex PCR reads with MiXCR, one entry per CDR3 protein. In the table there are 700,000 or so distinct CDR3 sequences, 16% of which are singletons. Isolation of PBMCs was performed on about 9.9 ml fresh peripheral blood.

The material sequenced was blood. The receptor's source is a man between 18 and 35 years old with Graves' hyperthyroidism. This chain links TRBV20-1 with TRBJ1-1; 7 nucleotides line up with TRBD1. Written as DNA, the CDR3 is TGCAGTGCTAGGCCCAATCAGGGGGGCACTGAAGCTTTCTTT. Translated, it gives CSARPNQGGTEAFF.